This T cell receptor (beta chain) was documented in a study of T cells in Graves' hyperthyroidism and ophthalmopathy (dated by TCRdb to about 2019). Regarding the study in general: Peripheral blood samples were taken at the time of initial diagnosis, prior to any treatment. After sampling, hyperthyroidism patients received methimazole starting at 30 mg daily, and ophthalmopathy patients received high-dose intravenous methylprednisolone. The paper reports TCR Vbeta CDR3 sequencing of fewer than 150 peripheral blood samples: around 45 ophthalmopathy, some 80 hyperthyroidism and around 17 progressor patients. Prospective prediction of ophthalmopathy was tested in an independent validation cohort consisting of 18 hyperthyroidism patients and more than 15 patients who later progressed to ophthalmopathy. The 75 to 100 discovery patients were randomly split 7:3 into training and test sets. In addition, the study compared T-cell repertoires in thyroid tissue and in blood from five or six Graves' hyperthyroidism patients. A discovery cohort of about a hundred patients, approximately 45 with Graves' ophthalmopathy and more than 55 with stable Graves' hyperthyroidism, was used to find distinguishing TCR V-J signatures.

This clonotype appeared many times. The clone's antigen remains unknown. The input lacks base qualities; no much larger clone sits a single base away. The TCR beta CDR3 regions were amplified from RNA transcripts. The first round of RT-PCR for the TCR CDR3 was performed with the HTBI primer set and the Qiagen OneStep RT-PCR kit. A second multiplex PCR round built the libraries, followed by size selection and purification. The libraries were sequenced on an Illumina HiSeq2000 using paired-end 100 bp reads. The paper's processing steps were these. Raw data were processed with SOAPnuke, discarding reads with adapters, uncalled bases, mean Phred below 15, or no exact constant-primer or identifier match. COPE v1.2.5 was used to merge the high-quality paired reads, and each unique nucleotide sequence was defined as a clonotype. Clonotypes were aligned to IMGT TRBV, TRBD and TRBJ reference segments using MiTCR v1.1. Only V-J combinations with frequency above 0.0001, covering 99.2% of repertoires, were analysed. A TCS score was defined as the ratio of F50 (clonal expansion) to E x V (chaos), with BLOSUM62-based TCRdist applied between CDR3 peptides within each V-J. Welch's t-statistics and random forest reduced 450 to 600 V-J features to 13, which were used in a naive Bayes classifier (R e1071). The similarity between thyroid and blood repertoires was quantified using the Morisita-Horn index. In TCRdb, the public reads were trimmed at Q25 with fastp and aligned with MiXCR, with productive beta chains retained. Rows with one shared CDR3 protein collapse into an entry with the most common genes and DNA. The V and J calls reflect TCRdb's pipeline rather than the authors' work. The table for this sample lists over 700,000 distinct CDR3 sequences; approximately 36% of them were counted only once. The ten top clones hold approximately 31% of the sample.

A patient counted as having stable Graves' hyperthyroidism if no progression to ophthalmopathy occurred over 18 months of follow-up. The hyperthyroidism patients were between 18 and 65 years old and newly diagnosed, with a disease duration of less than 2 months. Any patient with an uncontrolled infection, another autoimmune disease, pregnancy or lactation was excluded. Diagnoses relied on clinical symptoms, serum thyroxine and TRAb, thyroid ultrasound and orbital computed tomography. PBMCs were separated from about 10 ml of fresh peripheral blood using Ficoll-Paque density gradient centrifugation. Total RNA was extracted using Trizol reagent, and RNA quality was assessed on an Agilent 2100 Bioanalyzer. On the study overall, not on this receptor specifically: Most expanded thyroid clonotypes (frequency above 0.001) were also detected in blood, a finding suggesting that blood repertoires may reflect thyroid immune responses. During validation, the model predicted progression to ophthalmopathy a median of about 5.9 months ahead of onset, with more than 60% sensitivity and roughly 72% specificity. A 13 V-J signature model separated ophthalmopathy from stable hyperthyroidism, with just over 85% sensitivity and approximately 81% specificity in cross-validation and 80%/75% in testing. No statistical method was used to set the sample size in advance, and investigators knew the group allocation.

CDR1 and CDR2, looked up from the germline V gene, are SGHVS and FNYEAQ. V is clipped by 5 bases and J by 5 bases, and the sequence between their germline boundaries is 13 bases long. From its cysteine to its phenylalanine, the CDR3 spans 13 amino acids. The DNA shown is the 39-base CDR3, in frame from base 1. Sample: blood. The clonotype comes from a woman in her thirties or forties with Graves' hyperthyroidism. This receptor chain uses TRBV7-6 and TRBJ2-7; no confident D gene assignment can be made. CDR3 protein: CASSLGKSNEQYF. The nucleotide sequence reads TGTGCCAGCAGCCTGGGAAAATCTAACGAGCAGTACTTC.